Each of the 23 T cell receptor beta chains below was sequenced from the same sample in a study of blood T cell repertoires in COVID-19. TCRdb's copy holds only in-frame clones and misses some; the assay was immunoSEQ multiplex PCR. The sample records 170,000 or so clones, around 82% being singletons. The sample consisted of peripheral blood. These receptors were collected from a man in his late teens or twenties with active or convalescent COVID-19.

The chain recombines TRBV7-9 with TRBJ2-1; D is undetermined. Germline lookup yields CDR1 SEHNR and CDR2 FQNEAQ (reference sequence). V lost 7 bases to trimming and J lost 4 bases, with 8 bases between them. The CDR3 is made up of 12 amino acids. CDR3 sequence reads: CASTLLYNEQFF. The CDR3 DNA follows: TGTGCCAGCACCCTCCTATACAATGAGCAGTTCTTC.

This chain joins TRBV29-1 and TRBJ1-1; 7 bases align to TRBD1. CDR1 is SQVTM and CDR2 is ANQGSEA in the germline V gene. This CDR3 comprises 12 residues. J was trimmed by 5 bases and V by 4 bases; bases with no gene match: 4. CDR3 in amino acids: CSVGQGVTEAFF. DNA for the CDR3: TGCAGCGTTGGGCAGGGGGTGACTGAAGCTTTCTTT.

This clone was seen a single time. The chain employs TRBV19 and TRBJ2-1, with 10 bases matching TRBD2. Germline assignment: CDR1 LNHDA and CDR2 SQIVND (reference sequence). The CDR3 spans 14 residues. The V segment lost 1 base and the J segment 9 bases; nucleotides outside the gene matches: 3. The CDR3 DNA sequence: TGTGCCAGTAGTATAGGCTGGACTAGCGGTGAGCAGTTCTTC. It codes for CASSIGWTSGEQFF.

As DNA, the CDR3 is TGTGCCAGCTCACCTTCATCGAGGACAGGGGACACCGGGGAGCTGTTTTTT. Its translation is CASSPSSRTGDTGELFF. The V call is TRBV18, the J call TRBJ2-2; 9 nucleotides match TRBD1. V lost 3 bases and J lost 3; bases outside the gene matches: 8. Germline V lookup: CDR1 KGHSH, CDR2 LQKENI. This CDR3 has 17 amino acids.

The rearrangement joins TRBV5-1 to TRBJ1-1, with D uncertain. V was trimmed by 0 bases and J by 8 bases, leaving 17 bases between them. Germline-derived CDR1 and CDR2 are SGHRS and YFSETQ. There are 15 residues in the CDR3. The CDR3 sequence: CASSLEWRAPREAFF. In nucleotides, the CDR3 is TGCGCCAGCAGCTTGGAGTGGCGGGCCCCCAGGGAAGCTTTCTTT. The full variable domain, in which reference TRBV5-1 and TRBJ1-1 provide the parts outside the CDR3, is KAGVTQTPRYLIKTRGQQVTLSCSPISGHRSVSWYQQTPGQGLQFLFEYFSETQRNKGNFPGRFSGRQFSNSRSEMNVSTLELGDSALYLCASSLEWRAPREAFFGQGTRLTVV.

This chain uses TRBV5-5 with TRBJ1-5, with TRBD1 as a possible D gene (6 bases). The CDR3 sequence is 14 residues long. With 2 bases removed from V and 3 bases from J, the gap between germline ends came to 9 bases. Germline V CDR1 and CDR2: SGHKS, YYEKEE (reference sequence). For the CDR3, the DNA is TGTGCCAGCAGCTTTTGGGACAACAATCAGCCCCAGCATTTT. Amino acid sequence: CASSFWDNNQPQHF.

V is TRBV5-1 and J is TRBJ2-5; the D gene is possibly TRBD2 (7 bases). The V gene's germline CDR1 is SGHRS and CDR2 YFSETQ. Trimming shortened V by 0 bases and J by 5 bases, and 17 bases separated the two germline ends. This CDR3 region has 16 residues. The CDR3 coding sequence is TGCGCCAGCAGCTTGGAACCAGGGGAGGGTAGGGAGACCCAGTACTTC. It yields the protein CASSLEPGEGRETQYF.

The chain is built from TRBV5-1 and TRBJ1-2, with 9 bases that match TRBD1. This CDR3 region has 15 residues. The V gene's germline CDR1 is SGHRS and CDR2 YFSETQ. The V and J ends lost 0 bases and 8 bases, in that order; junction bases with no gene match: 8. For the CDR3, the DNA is TGCGCCAGCAGCTTGGAACAGGGGGCGCGGGACGGCTACACCTTC. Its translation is CASSLEQGARDGYTF.

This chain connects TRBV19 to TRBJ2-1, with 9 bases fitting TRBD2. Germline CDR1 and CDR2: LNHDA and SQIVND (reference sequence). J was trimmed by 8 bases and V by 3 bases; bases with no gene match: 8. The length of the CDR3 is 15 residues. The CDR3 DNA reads TGTGCCAGTAGTATGGTGGCGGGAGGGACCCATGAGCAGTTCTTC. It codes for CASSMVAGGTHEQFF. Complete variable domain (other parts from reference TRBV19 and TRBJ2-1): DGGITQSPKYLFRKEGQNVTLSCEQNLNHDAMYWYRQDPGQGLRLIYYSQIVNDFQKGDIAEGYSVSREKKESFPLTVTSAQKNPTAFYLCASSMVAGGTHEQFFGPGTRLTVL.

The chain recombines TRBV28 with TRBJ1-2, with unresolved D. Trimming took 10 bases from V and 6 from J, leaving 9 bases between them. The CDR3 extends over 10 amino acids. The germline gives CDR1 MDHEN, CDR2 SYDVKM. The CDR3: CAIRYDGYTF. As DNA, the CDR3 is TGTGCCATCCGCTACGATGGCTACACCTTC.

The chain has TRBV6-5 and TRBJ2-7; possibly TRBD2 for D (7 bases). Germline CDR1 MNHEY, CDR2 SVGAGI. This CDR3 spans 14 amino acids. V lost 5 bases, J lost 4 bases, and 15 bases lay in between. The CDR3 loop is CASSREGGAYEQYF. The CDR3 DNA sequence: TGTGCCAGCAGTAGAGAGGGGGGGGCTTACGAGCAGTACTTC.

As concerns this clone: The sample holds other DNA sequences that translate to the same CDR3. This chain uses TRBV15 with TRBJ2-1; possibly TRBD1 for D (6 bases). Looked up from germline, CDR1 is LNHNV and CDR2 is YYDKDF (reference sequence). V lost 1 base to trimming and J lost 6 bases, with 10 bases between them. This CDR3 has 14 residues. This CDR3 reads CATSRGGTINEQFF. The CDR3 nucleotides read TGTGCCACCAGCAGAGGGGGGACAATCAATGAGCAGTTCTTC.

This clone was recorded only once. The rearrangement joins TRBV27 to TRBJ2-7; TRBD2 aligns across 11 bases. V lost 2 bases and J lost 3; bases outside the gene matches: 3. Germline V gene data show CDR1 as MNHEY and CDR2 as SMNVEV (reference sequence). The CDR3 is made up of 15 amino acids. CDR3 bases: TGTGCCAGCAGTTTAGGTAGCGGGAGGGGCTACGAGCAGTACTTC. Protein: CASSLGSGRGYEQYF.

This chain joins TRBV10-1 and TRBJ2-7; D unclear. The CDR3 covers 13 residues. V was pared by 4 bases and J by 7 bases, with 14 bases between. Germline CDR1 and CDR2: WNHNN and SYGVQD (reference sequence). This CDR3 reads CASSVCGCWEQYF. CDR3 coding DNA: TGCGCCAGCAGTGTGTGCGGCTGCTGGGAGCAGTACTTC.

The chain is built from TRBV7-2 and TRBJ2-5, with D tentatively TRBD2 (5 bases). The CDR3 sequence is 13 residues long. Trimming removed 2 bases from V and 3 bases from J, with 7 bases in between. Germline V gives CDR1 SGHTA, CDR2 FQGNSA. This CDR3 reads CASSLRREETQYF. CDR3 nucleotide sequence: TGTGCCAGCAGCTTAAGGCGGGAAGAGACCCAGTACTTC.

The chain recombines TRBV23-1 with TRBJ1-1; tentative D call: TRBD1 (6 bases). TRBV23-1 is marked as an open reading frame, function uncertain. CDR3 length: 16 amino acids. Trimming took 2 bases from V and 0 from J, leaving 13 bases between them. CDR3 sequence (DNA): TGCGCCAGCAGTCAAGGACAGCGATACATGAACACTGAAGCTTTCTTT. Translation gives CASSQGQRYMNTEAFF.

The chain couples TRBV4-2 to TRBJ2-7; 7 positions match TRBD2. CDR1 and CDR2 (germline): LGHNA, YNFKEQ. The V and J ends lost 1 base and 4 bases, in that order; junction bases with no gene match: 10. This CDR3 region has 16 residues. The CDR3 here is CASSQGTTGRRYEQYF. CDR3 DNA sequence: TGTGCCAGCAGCCAAGGGACTACCGGGAGGAGGTACGAGCAGTACTTC.

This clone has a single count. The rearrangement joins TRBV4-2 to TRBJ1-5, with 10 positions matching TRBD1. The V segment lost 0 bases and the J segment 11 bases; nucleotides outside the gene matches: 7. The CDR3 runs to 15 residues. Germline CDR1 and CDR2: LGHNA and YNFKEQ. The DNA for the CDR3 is TGTGCCAGCAGCCAAGACGACAGGGGGCGAGTTGCCCAGCATTTT. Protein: CASSQDDRGRVAQHF.

This chain's CDR3 is CASSREFGNQPQHF. The DNA of the CDR3 is TGTGCCAGTTCAAGAGAATTCGGCAATCAGCCCCAGCATTTT. The genes are TRBV19 and TRBJ1-5; D not resolved. This CDR3 comprises 14 residues. V dropped 8 bases and J dropped 2 bases, with 13 bases sitting between them. Germline V lookup: CDR1 LNHDA, CDR2 SQIVND (reference sequence).

The CDR3 nucleotides read TGTGCCAGCAGTTCCGGGACAGGGGCGTACAATGAGCAGTTCTTC. This translates into CASSSGTGAYNEQFF. This rearrangement joins TRBV11-2 to TRBJ2-1, with TRBD1 matching 10 bases. This CDR3 comprises 15 residues. Unmatched junction bases numbered 6, after V lost 6 bases and J lost 4 bases. Germline V gives CDR1 SGHAT, CDR2 FQNNGV.

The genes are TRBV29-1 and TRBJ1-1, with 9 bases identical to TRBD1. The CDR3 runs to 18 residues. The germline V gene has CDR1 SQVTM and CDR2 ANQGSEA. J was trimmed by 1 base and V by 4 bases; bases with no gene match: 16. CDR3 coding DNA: TGCAGCGTTGGAGGGACAGGGTCACCCTATTGGGGGAACACTGAAGCTTTCTTT. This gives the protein CSVGGTGSPYWGNTEAFF.

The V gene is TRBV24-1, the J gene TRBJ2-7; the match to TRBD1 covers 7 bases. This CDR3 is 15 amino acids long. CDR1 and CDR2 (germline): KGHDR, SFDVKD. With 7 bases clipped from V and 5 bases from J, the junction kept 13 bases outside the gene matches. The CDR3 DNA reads TGTGCCACCAGCGACATCGACAGGGACCTCAACGAGCAGTACTTC. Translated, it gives CATSDIDRDLNEQYF.

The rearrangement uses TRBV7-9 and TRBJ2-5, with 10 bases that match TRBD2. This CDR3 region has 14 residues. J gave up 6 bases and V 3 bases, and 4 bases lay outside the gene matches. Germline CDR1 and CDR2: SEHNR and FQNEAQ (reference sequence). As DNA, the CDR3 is TGTGCCAGCAGCTTCAGCGGGGGGGCCCAGACCCAGTACTTC. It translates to CASSFSGGAQTQYF.